Each of the 5 T cell receptor beta chains below was sequenced from the same sample in a study of blood T cells in healthy people across ages. A J-beta primer mix and a sample-barcoded 5' primer were used in a second PCR of roughly 6 to 12 cycles. TCRdb itself ran the 5' RACE reads through MiXCR, one entry per CDR3 protein. In the table there are about 720,000 distinct CDR3 sequences, about 24% of which are singletons. The sequenced sample consisted of blood. The source of these receptors is a man between 65 and 79 years old in good health.

This clonotype appeared a single time. The chain combines TRBV3-1 with TRBJ1-2, with D perhaps TRBD1 (5 bases). Trimming stripped 5 bases from V and 5 bases from J, with 12 bases between. The V gene's germline CDR1 is LGHDT and CDR2 YNNKEL (reference sequence). This CDR3 region has 13 residues. The CDR3 sequence is CASSAGTPYGYTF. CDR3 nucleotides: TGTGCCAGCAGCGCGGGGACTCCTTATGGCTACACCTTC.

This clonotype was counted once. V and J are TRBV4-1 and TRBJ2-7, with TRBD1 matching over 8 bases. With 4 bases clipped from V and 5 bases from J, the junction kept 4 bases outside the gene matches. The germline gives CDR1 MGHRA, CDR2 YSYEKL. CDR3 length: 13 amino acids. The CDR3 coding sequence is TGCGCCAGCAGCCTGGCAGGGGGCAACGAGCAGTACGTC. It encodes CASSLAGGNEQYV.

J is TRBJ2-5 and V is TRBV20-1; D not resolved. Germline V gives CDR1 DFQATT, CDR2 SNEGSKA (reference sequence). Between the trimmed V and J ends, which lost 6 bases and 2 bases, there was a span of 10 bases. There are 12 residues in the CDR3. The DNA of the CDR3 is TGCAGTGCCAGTAAAACGCAAGAGACCCAGTACTTC. It translates to CSASKTQETQYF.

This clonotype was seen a handful of times. The genes are TRBV20-1 and TRBJ1-1, with D unresolved. The germline CDR1 and CDR2 sequences are DFQATT and SNEGSKA (reference sequence). Between the trimmed V and J ends, which lost 6 bases and 7 bases, there was a span of 18 bases. This CDR3 contains 13 residues. The CDR3 loop reads CSAGALGKVEAFF. As DNA, the CDR3 is TGCAGTGCCGGAGCCCTGGGAAAGGTTGAAGCTTTCTTT.

The genes are TRBV20-1 and TRBJ1-5; D might be TRBD1 (5 bases). Trimming pared 4 bases from V and 7 bases from J, leaving 8 bases between. This CDR3 region has 11 residues. Germline CDR1 reads DFQATT; CDR2 reads SNEGSKA (reference sequence). The chain's CDR3 is CSANQGQPQHF. The CDR3 DNA reads as TGCAGTGCTAACCAGGGCCAGCCCCAGCATTTT.